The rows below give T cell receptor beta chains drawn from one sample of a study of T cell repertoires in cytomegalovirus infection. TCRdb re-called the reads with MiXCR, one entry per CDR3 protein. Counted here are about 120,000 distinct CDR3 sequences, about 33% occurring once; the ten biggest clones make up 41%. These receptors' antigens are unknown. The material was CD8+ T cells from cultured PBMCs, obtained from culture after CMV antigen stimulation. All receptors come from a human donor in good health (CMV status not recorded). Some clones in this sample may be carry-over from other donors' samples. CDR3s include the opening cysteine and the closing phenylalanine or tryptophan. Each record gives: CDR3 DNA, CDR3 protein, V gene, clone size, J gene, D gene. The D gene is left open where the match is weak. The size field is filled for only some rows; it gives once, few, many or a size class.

CDR3nt: TGTGCCAGCAGTCAGCATTTGGGGGGGCGACCTAGGTACAATGAGCAGTTCTTC
CDR3aa: CASSQHLGGRPRYNEQFF
v_gene: TRBV7-9
abundance: few
j_gene: TRBJ2-1
d_gene: -

CDR3nt: TGTGCTAGTGGTTTGGGAAGTACTGCGGGGGGACGTGCTTTCTTT
CDR3aa: CASGLGSTAGGRAFF
v_gene: TRBV12-5
abundance: many
j_gene: TRBJ1-1
d_gene: -

CDR3nt: TGTGCCACCAGGACCGGACTAGCGGGGGAATCTAGCACAGATACGCAGTATTTT
CDR3aa: CATRTGLAGESSTDTQYF
v_gene: TRBV6-2/TRBV6-3
abundance: once
j_gene: TRBJ2-3
d_gene: TRBD2

CDR3nt: TGTGCCAGCAGCGTAGGAGGGAATAGCAATCAGCCCCAGCATTTT
CDR3aa: CASSVGGNSNQPQHF
v_gene: TRBV9
abundance: -
j_gene: TRBJ1-5
d_gene: -

CDR3nt: TGTGCCAGCAGTTTATGGCCGGGGGGTACTGGGGCTTCTAGCGGGGGGGCCTCGAACGAGCAGTACTTC
CDR3aa: CASSLWPGGTGASSGGASNEQYF
v_gene: TRBV28
abundance: -
j_gene: TRBJ2-7
d_gene: TRBD2

CDR3nt: TGTGCCAGCAGCCAATACATGGCGGGGGGTTCCTCCTACAATGAGCAGTTCTTC
CDR3aa: CASSQYMAGGSSYNEQFF
v_gene: TRBV11-2
abundance: many
j_gene: TRBJ2-1
d_gene: TRBD2

CDR3nt: TGCAGTGCTAGATTGACAGGGGGCGCGTGGGACTTTATGAACACTGAAGCTTTCTTT
CDR3aa: CSARLTGGAWDFMNTEAFF
v_gene: TRBV20-1
abundance: -
j_gene: TRBJ1-1
d_gene: TRBD1

CDR3nt: TGCACCAGCAGCTCGGACGGACCCCTTGCGGATACGCAGTATTTT
CDR3aa: CTSSSDGPLADTQYF
v_gene: TRBV5-1
abundance: once
j_gene: TRBJ2-3
d_gene: -

CDR3nt: TGTGCCAGCAGTTGGTTGGTGGGCACAGATACGCAGTATTTT
CDR3aa: CASSWLVGTDTQYF
v_gene: TRBV6-5
abundance: few
j_gene: TRBJ2-3
d_gene: -

CDR3nt: TGTGCCAGCTGTTACACGATAGGTTACTCCTACAATGAGCAGTTCTTC
CDR3aa: CASCYTIGYSYNEQFF
v_gene: TRBV6-6
abundance: -
j_gene: TRBJ2-1
d_gene: -

CDR3nt: TGCGCCAGCAGCCAAGATCCGGGCGGGAGGGCCTATCAGCCCCAGCATTTT
CDR3aa: CASSQDPGGRAYQPQHF
v_gene: TRBV4-1
abundance: -
j_gene: TRBJ1-5
d_gene: -

CDR3nt: TGTGCCAGCCGGACGGACAGGGGCCCTAATCGCTACGAGCAGTACTTC
CDR3aa: CASRTDRGPNRYEQYF
v_gene: TRBV6-5
abundance: few
j_gene: TRBJ2-7
d_gene: TRBD1

CDR3nt: TGTGCCAGCAGCTCCGTCCCCCGGTCCGAGGCTAACTATGGCTACACCTTC
CDR3aa: CASSSVPRSEANYGYTF
v_gene: TRBV11-2
abundance: -
j_gene: TRBJ1-2
d_gene: -

CDR3nt: TGCAGCGTACAACAGGGGGCTGGCGAGTGGTCCTACGAGCAGTACTTC
CDR3aa: CSVQQGAGEWSYEQYF
v_gene: TRBV29-1
abundance: -
j_gene: TRBJ2-7
d_gene: TRBD1

CDR3nt: TGTGCCAGCAGCTTAGACCCGCTTAACTATGGCTACACCTTC
CDR3aa: CASSLDPLNYGYTF
v_gene: TRBV7-6
abundance: -
j_gene: TRBJ1-2
d_gene: -

CDR3nt: TGTGCCAGCAGCTTAGAGGCAGGGAGGAGGACCGGGGAGCTGTTTTTT
CDR3aa: CASSLEAGRRTGELFF
v_gene: TRBV7-2
abundance: few
j_gene: TRBJ2-2
d_gene: -

CDR3nt: TGTGCCAGCAGGGGGACAGGGGGCCCTTCGGGCCAAGAGACCCAGTACTTC
CDR3aa: CASRGTGGPSGQETQYF
v_gene: TRBV6-6
abundance: few
j_gene: TRBJ2-5
d_gene: TRBD1

CDR3nt: TGTGCCAGCAGCTTAGTACGGGCCGTGCTTCTACGGGAGCAGTACTTC
CDR3aa: CASSLVRAVLLREQYF
v_gene: TRBV7-8
abundance: -
j_gene: TRBJ2-7
d_gene: -

CDR3nt: TGTGCCAGCAGTTACCCCCGGGACACCACTCCCGGGGAGCTGTTTTTT
CDR3aa: CASSYPRDTTPGELFF
v_gene: TRBV6-5
abundance: few
j_gene: TRBJ2-2
d_gene: -

CDR3nt: TGCGCCAGCAGCCAAGAACAGGGAAACACACGGAATGAGCAGTTCTTC
CDR3aa: CASSQEQGNTRNEQFF
v_gene: TRBV4-1
abundance: few
j_gene: TRBJ2-1
d_gene: -

CDR3nt: TGTGCCAGCAGCCGCGGACTAGCGGGGGGGCCGGGTTTAGAGACCCAGTACTTC
CDR3aa: CASSRGLAGGPGLETQYF
v_gene: TRBV7-2
abundance: few
j_gene: TRBJ2-5
d_gene: TRBD2

CDR3nt: TGCGCCAGCAGCCAGGCCCTTATAGCGGCGCGCACAGATACGCAGTATTTT
CDR3aa: CASSQALIAARTDTQYF
v_gene: TRBV5-1
abundance: many
j_gene: TRBJ2-3
d_gene: -

CDR3nt: TGTGCCAGCAGGCTGACAGGGGCCTCTGGGGCCAACGTCCTGACTTTC
CDR3aa: CASRLTGASGANVLTF
v_gene: TRBV27
abundance: -
j_gene: TRBJ2-6
d_gene: TRBD1

CDR3nt: TGTGCCAGCAGCCCCTCAGGCGGGGTCAGCTACAATGAGCAGTTCTTC
CDR3aa: CASSPSGGVSYNEQFF
v_gene: TRBV9
abundance: -
j_gene: TRBJ2-1
d_gene: -

CDR3nt: TGTGCCAGCAGCACACAGGGGGCGAATGAGCAGTTCTTC
CDR3aa: CASSTQGANEQFF
v_gene: TRBV7-9
abundance: -
j_gene: TRBJ2-1
d_gene: TRBD1

CDR3nt: TGTGCCAGCAGCTCATCCACTGAAGCTTTCTTT
CDR3aa: CASSSSTEAFF
v_gene: TRBV7-2
abundance: few
j_gene: TRBJ1-1
d_gene: -

CDR3nt: TGTGCCAGCAGCCCCGCAGGGGCGTATTCACCCCTCCACTTT
CDR3aa: CASSPAGAYSPLHF
v_gene: TRBV7-9
abundance: few
j_gene: TRBJ1-6
d_gene: -

CDR3nt: TGCGCCAGCAGCTTGTTCGGGGAGACCGGGCAGCCCCAGCATTTT
CDR3aa: CASSLFGETGQPQHF
v_gene: TRBV5-1
abundance: few
j_gene: TRBJ1-5
d_gene: -

CDR3nt: TGTGCCAGCAGCTTAGGTTCAGGGTCCGCAATGAACACTGAAGCTTTCTTT
CDR3aa: CASSLGSGSAMNTEAFF
v_gene: TRBV7-9
abundance: -
j_gene: TRBJ1-1
d_gene: -

CDR3nt: TGTGCCAGCAGCGAGGGGACCTACGAGCAGTACTTC
CDR3aa: CASSEGTYEQYF
v_gene: TRBV9
abundance: -
j_gene: TRBJ2-7
d_gene: -